Below, 32 T cell receptor beta chains from the same sample are listed, as sequenced in a study of neurological immune-mediated disorders. MiXCR, applied by TCRdb to the 5' RACE reads, yields one record per CDR3 protein. The profile shows around 62,000 distinct CDR3 sequences, approximately 3.7% of them singletons. Sequencing was done on a sample of PBMCs. All receptors come from a man aged 50-59 years with multiple sclerosis.

This clonotype was detected many times. The V gene is TRBV4-1, the J gene TRBJ2-7; no clear D gene. The germline CDR1 and CDR2 sequences are MGHRA and YSYEKL. V shed 0 bases and J shed 5 bases, with 11 bases lying between them. The CDR3 consists of 14 residues. The CDR3 DNA reads TGCGCCAGCAGCCAAGACGGACGGTTCAACGAGCAGTACGTC. This codes for CASSQDGRFNEQYV.

This clonotype was seen many times. The chain is built from TRBV7-9 and TRBJ1-5; no clear D. This CDR3 region has 13 residues. V gave up 1 base and J gave up 7 bases, with 8 bases separating them. Germline V gives CDR1 SEHNR, CDR2 FQNEAQ (reference sequence). Here the CDR3 DNA reads TGTGCCAGCAGCTTAGGGACTCAACAGCCCCAGCATTTT. It specifies CASSLGTQQPQHF.

CDR3 in DNA: TGTGCCAGCAGCCCAGACCTGGGTCAGGGGGCTGAAAAACTGTTTTTT. Its translation: CASSPDLGQGAEKLFF. The chain uses TRBV9 and TRBJ1-4; TRBD1 matches at 8 bases. CDR1 is SGDLS, CDR2 YYNGEE, per germline. J was trimmed by 7 bases and V by 4 bases; bases with no gene match: 12. The CDR3 length is 16 residues.

In its sample, this clonotype was seen many times. The J gene is TRBJ1-1, the V gene TRBV5-1, with D possibly TRBD1 on 5 matching bases. The CDR3 covers 13 residues. With 4 bases removed from V and 0 bases from J, the gap between germline ends came to 7 bases. Germline CDR1 reads SGHRS; CDR2 reads YFSETQ. The CDR3 nucleotides read TGCGCCAGCAGCGTGGGGCTGAACACTGAAGCTTTCTTT. Amino acids: CASSVGLNTEAFF.

This chain connects TRBV3-1 to TRBJ1-2; unclear D gene. CDR1 LGHDT and CDR2 YNNKEL come from the germline V gene (reference sequence). The germline V and J ends were trimmed by 3 bases and 4 bases, with 12 bases remaining between them. The CDR3 loop spans 14 amino acids. The CDR3 here is CASSHPGVGYGYTF. The CDR3 coding sequence is TGTGCCAGCAGCCATCCGGGAGTCGGCTATGGCTACACCTTC.

This clonotype came up many times. The J gene is TRBJ2-2, the V gene TRBV3-1; no clear D. With 0 bases removed from V and 4 bases from J, the gap between germline ends came to 6 bases. CDR3 size: 14 residues. CDR1 and CDR2 (germline): LGHDT, YNNKEL (reference sequence). The CDR3 DNA sequence: TGTGCCAGCAGCCAAGAGCTCGGCACCGGGGAGCTGTTTTTT. This translates into CASSQELGTGELFF.

V gene TRBV4-1 combines with J gene TRBJ1-1; D not certain. V lost 6 bases to trimming and J lost 2 bases, with 4 bases between them. The CDR3 loop spans 11 amino acids. Germline CDR1 MGHRA, CDR2 YSYEKL. This chain's CDR3 is CASRKNTEAFF. Written as DNA, the CDR3 is TGCGCCAGCAGAAAAAACACTGAAGCTTTCTTT.

This clonotype came up many times. This chain connects TRBV5-1 to TRBJ2-3; a weak D match, TRBD1 (7 bases). The V end lost 4 bases, the J end lost 0 bases, and 15 bases lay between the germline ends. CDR1 is SGHRS and CDR2 is YFSETQ in the germline V gene. This CDR3 region has 16 residues. CDR3 nucleotide sequence: TGCGCCAGCAGCCGGATACAGGGGACTAGCACAGATACGCAGTATTTT. This translates into CASSRIQGTSTDTQYF.

This clonotype has ten or more counts. The chain joins TRBV12-3 or TRBV12-4 to TRBJ2-1, with D perhaps matching TRBD2 (5 bases). V was shortened by 0 bases and J by 5 bases, with 14 bases between the two germline ends. The CDR3 has 16 residues. The CDR3 sequence: CASSLALGESHNEQFF. The CDR3 coding sequence is TGTGCCAGCAGTTTAGCGCTCGGGGAGAGCCACAATGAGCAGTTCTTC.

This clonotype was observed at least ten times. This chain connects TRBV7-2 to TRBJ1-1; TRBD1 is a possible D gene (6 bases). V shed 5 bases and J shed 4 bases, with 20 bases lying between them. The CDR3 length is 16 residues. Germline V lookup: CDR1 SGHTA, CDR2 FQGNSA. The chain's CDR3 is CASSPSSDRFGTEAFF. In DNA form, the CDR3 reads TGTGCCAGCAGCCCGAGCTCCGACAGGTTCGGCACTGAAGCTTTCTTT.

There are many counts of this clonotype. An end of the junction differs from the germline gene, which may be a read error. V usage is TRBV6-5 and J usage is TRBJ1-6; D remains unclear. CDR3 size: 16 residues. Per the germline V gene, CDR1 is MNHEY and CDR2 is SVGAGI. CDR3 sequence: CASSPRGSRPNSPLNF. The CDR3 DNA reads as TGTGCCAGCAGTCCACGAGGGAGTCGGCCCAATTCACCCCTCAACTTT.

There are many counts of this clonotype. The V gene is TRBV5-1, the J gene TRBJ2-2, with D possibly TRBD1 on 7 matching bases. Trimming removed 4 bases from V and 7 bases from J, with 14 bases in between. The germline gives CDR1 SGHRS, CDR2 YFSETQ. CDR3 size: 14 residues. The CDR3: CASSLQGGHGELFF. CDR3 bases: TGCGCCAGCAGCCTGCAGGGGGGACACGGGGAGCTGTTTTTT.

This clonotype was seen repeatedly, ten times or more. The chain recombines TRBV12-3 or TRBV12-4 with TRBJ1-2; D unclear. The CDR3 has 15 amino acids. V was shortened by 3 bases and J by 5 bases, with 16 bases between the two germline ends. CDR3 loop: CASSLLSADMYGYTF. CDR3 nucleotide sequence: TGTGCCAGCAGTTTGCTGTCCGCAGACATGTATGGCTACACCTTC.

This clonotype was counted between two and nine times. The chain recombines TRBV28 with TRBJ2-7; a weak D match, TRBD2 (7 bases). The V gene's germline CDR1 is MDHEN and CDR2 SYDVKM. Trimming cost V 3 bases and J 3 bases, with 18 bases left between them. The length of the CDR3 is 16 residues. The CDR3 reads CASSFTGGVGVYEQYV. The CDR3 DNA sequence: TGTGCCAGCAGTTTTACGGGGGGCGTAGGAGTCTACGAGCAGTACGTC.

The genes are TRBV7-2 and TRBJ1-1; possibly TRBD1 for D (6 bases). V dropped 1 base and J dropped 6 bases, with 12 bases sitting between them. The germline V gene has CDR1 SGHTA and CDR2 FQGNSA. This CDR3 is built from 14 residues. The CDR3 region has the DNA TGTGCCAGCAGCTTAGACAGGGCTGTCGCTGAAGCTTTCTTT. It encodes CASSLDRAVAEAFF.

This clonotype was seen repeatedly, ten times or more. The chain recombines TRBV15 with TRBJ2-3; D possibly uses TRBD1 or TRBD2 (5 bases each). The ends were cut back, 0 bases at V and 2 bases at J, with 15 bases in the middle. CDR3 size: 17 residues. Germline assignment: CDR1 LNHNV and CDR2 YYDKDF (reference sequence). CDR3 loop: CATSRDSPGPFTDTQYF. CDR3 in DNA: TGTGCCACCAGCAGAGATTCCCCGGGGCCGTTCACAGATACGCAGTATTTT.

At least ten counts were recorded for this clonotype. The V and J genes are TRBV20-1 and TRBJ1-4; possibly TRBD1 for D (5 bases). The CDR3 is 15 amino acids. CDR1 is DFQATT and CDR2 is SNEGSKA in the germline V gene (reference sequence). V was clipped by 0 bases and J by 4 bases, with 12 bases between them. Here the CDR3 reads CSARDRGGLNEKLFF. For the CDR3, the DNA is TGCAGTGCTAGAGATCGCGGGGGTCTTAATGAAAAACTGTTTTTT.

This clonotype was counted at least ten times. This chain links TRBV6-2 or TRBV6-3 with TRBJ2-1, with D hard to call. Looked up from germline, CDR1 is MNHEY and CDR2 is SVGEGT. The V end was cut by 2 bases, the J end by 6 bases, with 14 bases between. CDR3 size: 15 residues. The chain's CDR3 is CASSYRTAPFNEQFF. The CDR3 nucleotides read TGTGCCAGCAGTTACCGGACGGCCCCATTCAATGAGCAGTTCTTC.

This clonotype was observed many times. The rearrangement uses TRBV20-1 and TRBJ2-1; D possibly corresponds to TRBD2 (6 bases). The CDR3 contains 17 residues. V dropped 0 bases and J dropped 0 bases, with 15 bases sitting between them. CDR1 is DFQATT, CDR2 SNEGSKA, per germline (reference sequence). The CDR3 DNA reads as TGCAGTGCTAGAGATCTGGCGGGGAGTAGCTCCTACAATGAGCAGTTCTTC. Encoded protein: CSARDLAGSSSYNEQFF.

With respect to this clonotype: The junction does not match germline at one end; this may be a read error. The chain links TRBV20-1 to TRBJ1-5; D remains unclear. This CDR3 region has 13 residues. CDR1 is DFQATT, CDR2 SNEGSKA, per germline (reference sequence). CDR3 DNA sequence: TGCAGTGCTAGACCCCGGGGAATTGGGCCCCAGAATTTT. Protein product: CSARPRGIGPQNF.

This clonotype was found a few times. The chain employs TRBV5-5 and TRBJ2-7, with 9 bases matching TRBD1. V trimming: 1 base; J trimming: 4 bases; junction bases outside the gene matches: 3. CDR3 length equals 14 residues. Per the germline V gene, CDR1 is SGHKS and CDR2 is YYEKEE (reference sequence). The CDR3 DNA reads as TGTGCCAGCAGCTTGACAGGGGGCACTTACGAGCAGTACGTC. As protein: CASSLTGGTYEQYV.

The rearrangement uses TRBV6-5 and TRBJ2-6; D not certain. V was cut by 3 bases and J by 2 bases, with 14 bases left in between. CDR1 is MNHEY and CDR2 is SVGAGI in the germline V gene. The CDR3 is 17 residues long. This CDR3 is CASSYVARAAGANVLTF. As DNA, the CDR3 is TGTGCCAGCAGTTATGTGGCCCGGGCGGCTGGGGCCAACGTCCTGACTTTC.

This clonotype was seen repeatedly, ten times or more. This chain connects TRBV10-3 to TRBJ1-5; D is unclear. CDR1 is ENHRY and CDR2 is SYGVKD in the germline V gene. Trimming removed 0 bases at V and 6 bases at J, with 3 bases between. The CDR3 is 12 residues long. CDR3: CAISESIQPQHF. CDR3 nucleotides: TGTGCCATCAGTGAGTCGATTCAGCCCCAGCATTTT.

This clonotype was counted once. J is TRBJ1-2 and V is TRBV12-2. TRBV12-2 is tagged as a pseudogene. This CDR3 comprises 16 residues. CDR3 DNA: TGTGCAAGTCGCCATCCCCGCTTCTACTTCCCGAGGGGCTACACCTTC. It specifies CASRHPRFYFPRGYTF.

Many counts were recorded for this clonotype. The chain carries TRBV5-1 and TRBJ2-1; 8 nucleotides agree with TRBD1. V dropped 0 bases and J dropped 4; count of bases not matched to a gene: 12. The CDR3 is made up of 18 amino acids. Germline V gene data show CDR1 as SGHRS and CDR2 as YFSETQ. CDR3 sequence reads: CASSLAPGQGPRYNEQFF. The CDR3 DNA is TGCGCCAGCAGCTTGGCTCCCGGACAGGGCCCCCGATACAATGAGCAGTTCTTC.

There are many counts of this clonotype. The chain has TRBV4-2 and TRBJ2-1; 7 bases align to TRBD2. Germline trimming cut 0 bases from V and 8 bases from J; bases unmatched to any gene: 13. CDR1 and CDR2 from the germline V gene are LGHNA and YNFKEQ. This CDR3 is built from 17 residues. The CDR3 bases are TGTGCCAGCAGCCAAGATCATCCGGCGGGGGTTGTGGATGAGCAGTTCTTC. This encodes CASSQDHPAGVVDEQFF.

This clonotype was observed many times. The V and J genes are TRBV19 and TRBJ1-5; D not resolved. CDR3 length: 12 residues. CDR1 and CDR2 (germline): LNHDA, SQIVND (reference sequence). V was cut by 5 bases and J by 2 bases, with 4 bases left in between. CDR3 sequence: CASSVGNQPQHF. In nucleotides, the CDR3 is TGTGCCAGTAGTGTAGGCAATCAGCCCCAGCATTTT.

In this sample, this clonotype turned up many times. This chain links TRBV20-1 with TRBJ1-2; no clear D gene. Germline V gene lookup returns CDR1 DFQATT and CDR2 SNEGSKA (reference sequence). V shed 1 base and J shed 4 bases, with 4 bases lying between them. This CDR3 comprises 11 residues. CDR3 bases: TGCAGTGCTAGAGGGAGCTATGGCTACACCTTC. Amino acid sequence: CSARGSYGYTF.

The chain is built from TRBV6-2 or TRBV6-3 and TRBJ1-6; no clear D gene. V was trimmed by 2 bases and J by 10 bases, leaving 12 bases between them. CDR1 and CDR2 (germline): MNHEY, SVGEGT. CDR3 size: 14 residues. CDR3 protein: CASSYGGPRSPLHF. CDR3 bases: TGTGCCAGCAGTTACGGTGGTCCCCGCTCACCCCTCCACTTT.

This clonotype was observed many times. The chain links TRBV10-3 to TRBJ1-5; tentative D call: TRBD1 (5 bases). Trimming pared 2 bases from V and 6 bases from J, leaving 11 bases between. The CDR3 contains 14 residues. From germline, CDR1 is ENHRY and CDR2 SYGVKD. In DNA, the CDR3 is TGTGCCATCAGTGAGAATGGGGCACCTCAGCCCCAGCATTTT. Protein: CAISENGAPQPQHF.

This clonotype was counted ten times or more. The gene calls are TRBV5-1 and TRBJ2-1, with 9 bases fitting TRBD2. Germline CDR1 and CDR2: SGHRS and YFSETQ. V shed 5 bases, J shed 4 bases, and the junction held 7 bases outside the gene matches. The CDR3 is 15 amino acids. CDR3 in DNA: TGCGCCAGCAGGGGGGGGACTAGCAGGTACAATGAGCAGTTCTTC. It codes for CASRGGTSRYNEQFF.

This clonotype was seen repeatedly, ten times or more. This sequence joins TRBV5-1 and TRBJ2-5; 7 nucleotides match TRBD1. V trimming: 4 bases; J trimming: 5 bases; junction bases outside the gene matches: 5. Germline V gene data show CDR1 as SGHRS and CDR2 as YFSETQ. CDR3 length: 13 amino acids. CDR3: CASSGGQMETQYF. The CDR3 nucleotides are TGCGCCAGCAGCGGGGGACAGATGGAGACCCAGTACTTC.